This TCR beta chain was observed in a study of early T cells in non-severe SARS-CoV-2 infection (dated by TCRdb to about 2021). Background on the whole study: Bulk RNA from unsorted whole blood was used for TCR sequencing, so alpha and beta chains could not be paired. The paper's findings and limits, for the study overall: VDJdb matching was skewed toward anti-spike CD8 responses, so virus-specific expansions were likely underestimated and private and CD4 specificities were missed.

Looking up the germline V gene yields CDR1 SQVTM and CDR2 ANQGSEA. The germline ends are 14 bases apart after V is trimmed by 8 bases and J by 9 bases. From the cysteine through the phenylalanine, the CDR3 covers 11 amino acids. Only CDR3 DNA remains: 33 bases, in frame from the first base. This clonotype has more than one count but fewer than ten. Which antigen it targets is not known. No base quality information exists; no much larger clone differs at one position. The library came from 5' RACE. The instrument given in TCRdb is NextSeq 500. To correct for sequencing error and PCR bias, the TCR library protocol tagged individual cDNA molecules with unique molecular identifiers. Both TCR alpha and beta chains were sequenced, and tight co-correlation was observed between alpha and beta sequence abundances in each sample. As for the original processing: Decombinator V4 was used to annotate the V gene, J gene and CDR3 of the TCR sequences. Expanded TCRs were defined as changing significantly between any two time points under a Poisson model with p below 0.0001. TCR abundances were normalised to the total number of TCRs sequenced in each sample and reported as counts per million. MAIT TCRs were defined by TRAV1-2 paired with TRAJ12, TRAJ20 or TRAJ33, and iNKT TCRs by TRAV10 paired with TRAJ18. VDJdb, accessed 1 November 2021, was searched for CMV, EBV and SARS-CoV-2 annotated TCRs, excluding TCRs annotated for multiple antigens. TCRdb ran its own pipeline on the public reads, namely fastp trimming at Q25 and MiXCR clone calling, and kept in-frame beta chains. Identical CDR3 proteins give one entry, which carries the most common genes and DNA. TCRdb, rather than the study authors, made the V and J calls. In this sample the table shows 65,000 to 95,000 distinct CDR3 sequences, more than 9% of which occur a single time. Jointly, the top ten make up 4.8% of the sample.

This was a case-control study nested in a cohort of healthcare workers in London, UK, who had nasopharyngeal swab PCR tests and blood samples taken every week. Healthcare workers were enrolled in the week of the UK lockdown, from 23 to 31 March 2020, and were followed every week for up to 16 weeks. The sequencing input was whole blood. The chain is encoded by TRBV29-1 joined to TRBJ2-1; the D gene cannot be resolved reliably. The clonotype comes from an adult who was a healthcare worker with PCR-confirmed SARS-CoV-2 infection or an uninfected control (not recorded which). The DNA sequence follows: TGCAGCATCACTGCCGCTGTTGAGCAGTTCTTC. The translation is CSITAAVEQFF.